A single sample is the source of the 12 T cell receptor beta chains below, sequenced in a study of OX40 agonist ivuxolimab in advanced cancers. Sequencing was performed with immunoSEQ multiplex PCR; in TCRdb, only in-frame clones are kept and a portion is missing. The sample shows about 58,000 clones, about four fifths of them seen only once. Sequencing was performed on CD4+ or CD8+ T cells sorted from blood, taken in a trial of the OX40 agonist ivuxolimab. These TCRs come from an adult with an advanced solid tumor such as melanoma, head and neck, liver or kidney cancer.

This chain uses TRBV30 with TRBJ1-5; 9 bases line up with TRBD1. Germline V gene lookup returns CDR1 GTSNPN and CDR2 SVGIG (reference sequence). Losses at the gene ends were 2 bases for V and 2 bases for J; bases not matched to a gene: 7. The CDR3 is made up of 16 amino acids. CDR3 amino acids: CAWSYRGPAGNQPQHF. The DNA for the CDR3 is TGTGCCTGGAGTTACAGGGGGCCTGCGGGCAATCAGCCCCAGCATTTT. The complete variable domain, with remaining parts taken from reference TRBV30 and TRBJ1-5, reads SQTIHQWPATLVQPVGSPLSLECTVEGTSNPNLYWYRQAAGRGLQLLFYSVGIGQISSEVPQNLSASRPQDRQFILSSKKLLLSDSGFYLCAWSYRGPAGNQPQHFGDGTRLSIL.

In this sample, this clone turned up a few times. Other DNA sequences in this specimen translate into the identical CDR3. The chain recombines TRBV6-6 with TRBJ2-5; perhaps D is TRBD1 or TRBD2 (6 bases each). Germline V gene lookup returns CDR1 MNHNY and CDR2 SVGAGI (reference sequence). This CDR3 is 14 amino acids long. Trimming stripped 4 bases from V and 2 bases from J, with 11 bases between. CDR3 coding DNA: TGTGCCAGCAGTTTCTCGGGGGCACAAGAGACCCAGTACTTC. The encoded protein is CASSFSGAQETQYF.

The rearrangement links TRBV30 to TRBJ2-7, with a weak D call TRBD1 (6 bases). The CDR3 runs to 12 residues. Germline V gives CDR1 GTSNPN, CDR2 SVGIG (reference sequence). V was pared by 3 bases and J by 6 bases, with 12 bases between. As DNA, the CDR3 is TGTGCCTGGAGCAGGGGTTTGGGCGAGCAGTACTTC. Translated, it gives CAWSRGLGEQYF.

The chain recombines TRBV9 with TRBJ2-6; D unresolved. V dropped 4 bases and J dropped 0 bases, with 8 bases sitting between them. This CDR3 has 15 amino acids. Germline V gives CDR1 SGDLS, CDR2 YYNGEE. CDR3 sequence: CASSTRVSGANVLTF. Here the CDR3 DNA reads TGTGCCAGCAGCACCAGAGTCTCTGGGGCCAACGTCCTGACTTTC.

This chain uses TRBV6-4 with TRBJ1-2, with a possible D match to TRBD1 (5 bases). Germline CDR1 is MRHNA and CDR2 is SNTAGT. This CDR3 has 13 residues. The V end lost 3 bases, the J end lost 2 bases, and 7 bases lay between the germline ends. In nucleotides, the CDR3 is TGTGCCAGCAGTGAGGGGCGAAACTATGGCTACACCTTC. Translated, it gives CASSEGRNYGYTF.

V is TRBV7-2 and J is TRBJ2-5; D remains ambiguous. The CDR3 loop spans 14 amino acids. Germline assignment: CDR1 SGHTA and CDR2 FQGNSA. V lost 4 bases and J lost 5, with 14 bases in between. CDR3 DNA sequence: TGTGCCAGCAGCTCAGGAACGATCCTCGAGACCCAGTACTTC. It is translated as CASSSGTILETQYF. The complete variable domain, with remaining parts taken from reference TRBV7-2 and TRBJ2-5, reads GAGVSQSPSNKVTEKGKDVELRCDPISGHTALYWYRQSLGQGLEFLIYFQGNSAPDKSGLPSDRFSAERTGGSVSTLTIQRTQQEDSAVYLCASSSGTILETQYFGPGTRLLVL.

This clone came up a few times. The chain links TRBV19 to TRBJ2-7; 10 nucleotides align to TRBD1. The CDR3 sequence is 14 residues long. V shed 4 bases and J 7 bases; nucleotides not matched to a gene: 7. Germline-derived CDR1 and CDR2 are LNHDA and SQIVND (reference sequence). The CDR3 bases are TGTGCCAGTAGTACGGGACAGGGGTATGGTGAGCAGTACTTC. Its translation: CASSTGQGYGEQYF.

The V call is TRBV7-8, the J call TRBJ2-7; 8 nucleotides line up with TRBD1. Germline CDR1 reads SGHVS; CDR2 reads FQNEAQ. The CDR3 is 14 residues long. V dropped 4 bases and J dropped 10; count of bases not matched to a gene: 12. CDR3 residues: CASSSGRGTGPQYF. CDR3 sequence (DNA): TGTGCCAGCAGCTCCGGCCGTGGGACAGGACCCCAGTACTTC. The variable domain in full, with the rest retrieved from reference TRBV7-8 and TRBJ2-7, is GAGVSQSPRYKVAKRGQDVALRCDPISGHVSLFWYQQALGQGPEFLTYFQNEAQLDKSGLPSDRFFAERPEGSVSTLKIQRTQQEDSAVYLCASSSGRGTGPQYFGPGTRLTVT.

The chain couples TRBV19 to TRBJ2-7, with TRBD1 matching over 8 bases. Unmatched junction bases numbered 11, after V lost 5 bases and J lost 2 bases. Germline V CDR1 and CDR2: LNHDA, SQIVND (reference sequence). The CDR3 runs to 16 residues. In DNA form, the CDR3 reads TGTGCCAGTAGTGGTTCCGCGACAGGGGTAACCTACGAGCAGTACTTC. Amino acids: CASSGSATGVTYEQYF.

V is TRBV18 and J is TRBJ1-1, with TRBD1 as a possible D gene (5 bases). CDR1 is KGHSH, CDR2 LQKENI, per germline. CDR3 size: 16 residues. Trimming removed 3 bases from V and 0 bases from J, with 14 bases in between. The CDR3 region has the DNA TGTGCCAGCTCACCCCCGGGGACTTCGATGAACACTGAAGCTTTCTTT. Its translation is CASSPPGTSMNTEAFF.

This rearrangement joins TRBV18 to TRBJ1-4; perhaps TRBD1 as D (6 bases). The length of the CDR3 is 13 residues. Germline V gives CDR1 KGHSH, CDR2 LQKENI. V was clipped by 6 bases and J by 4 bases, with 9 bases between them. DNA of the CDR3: TGTGCCAGCTCCCGGACAGTTAATGAAAAACTGTTTTTT. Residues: CASSRTVNEKLFF.

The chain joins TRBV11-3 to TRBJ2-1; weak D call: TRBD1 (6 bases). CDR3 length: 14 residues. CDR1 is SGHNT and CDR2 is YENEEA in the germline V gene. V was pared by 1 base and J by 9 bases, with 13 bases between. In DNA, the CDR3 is TGTGCCAGCAGCTTAGTCTTGACAGGTGGTGAGCAGTTCTTC. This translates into CASSLVLTGGEQFF.